This record covers a single T cell receptor (beta chain). The antigen remains undetermined. Russia was home to the donors, healthy Caucasian individuals aged about 6 to 90. This record comes from a study of blood T cells in healthy people across ages. Overall study results and limits: Higher diversity, along with more naive CD4+ cells, distinguished long-lived donors from aged donors.

Combining a sample-barcoded 5' primer with a J-beta primer mix, a second PCR ran for 7 to 11 cycles. TCRdb reanalysed the 5' RACE reads using MiXCR and keeps one entry per CDR3 protein. The sample has 660,000 or so distinct CDR3 sequences, 58% seen once. The CDR3 sequence is 12 residues long. Germline V gives CDR1 ENHRY, CDR2 SYGVKD. V lost 10 bases, J lost 8 bases, and 14 bases lay in between. This sequence originates from a man aged 55 to 70 in good health. The chain carries TRBV10-3 and TRBJ1-4, with D tentatively TRBD1 (5 bases). Sequencing was done on a sample of blood. For the CDR3, the DNA is TGTGCCAGCAGGGACGCAGACGAAAAACTGTTTTTT. Protein product: CASRDADEKLFF.